These 26 T cell receptor beta chains came from one sample sequenced in a study of blood T cell repertoires in COVID-19. Sequencing was performed with immunoSEQ multiplex PCR; in TCRdb, only in-frame clones are kept and a portion is missing. The sample has over 200,000 clones, over 80% seen once; the top ten hold more than 1%. The sample comprised PBMCs or T cells enriched from blood (not recorded which). Receptors originate from a human donor in a cohort exposed to, infected with or recovered from COVID-19 (not recorded which). The donor label of this sample is uncertain.

V usage is TRBV7-3 and J usage is TRBJ2-1; 11 bases agree with TRBD2. Germline trimming cut 5 bases from V and 5 bases from J; bases unmatched to any gene: 5. The CDR3 consists of 15 residues. Germline V gene sequence: CDR1 SGHTA, CDR2 FQGTGA. CDR3 sequence reads: CASSPASGGNNEQFF. The CDR3 DNA follows: TGTGCCAGCAGCCCAGCTAGCGGGGGGAACAATGAGCAGTTCTTC.

This chain links TRBV5-1 with TRBJ1-4, with TRBD1 matching 10 bases. Trimming took 4 bases from V and 8 from J; bases not matched to a gene: 8. The CDR3 extends over 15 amino acids. From germline, CDR1 is SGHRS and CDR2 YFSETQ. CDR3 sequence: CASSGSGTGEEKLFF. The CDR3 DNA follows: TGCGCCAGCAGCGGATCCGGGACAGGGGAGGAAAAACTGTTTTTT.

This clone came up once. This sequence joins TRBV6-4 and TRBJ2-1; 8 nucleotides agree with TRBD2. This CDR3 region has 15 residues. Trimming took 3 bases from V and 3 from J; bases not matched to a gene: 4. Germline CDR1 is MRHNA and CDR2 is SNTAGT. The CDR3 DNA sequence: TGTGCCAGCAGTGAAGACGGGGGGGACTACAATGAGCAGTTCTTC. Protein: CASSEDGGDYNEQFF.

This chain joins TRBV11-3 and TRBJ1-4, with 9 positions matching TRBD1. V shed 6 bases and J 7 bases; nucleotides not matched to a gene: 12. This CDR3 has 16 amino acids. The germline gives CDR1 SGHNT, CDR2 YENEEA. The CDR3 bases are TGTGCCAGCAGTACGAGCTTCGGGACAGGGAGTGAAAAACTGTTTTTT. Translated, it gives CASSTSFGTGSEKLFF.

This clone was seen more than once but under ten times. This sequence joins TRBV4-1 and TRBJ1-2, with 9 nucleotides matching TRBD1. With 2 bases clipped from V and 4 bases from J, the junction kept 2 bases outside the gene matches. Germline-derived CDR1 and CDR2 are MGHRA and YSYEKL. The CDR3 covers 14 residues. CDR3 amino acids: CASSQSTGGYGYTF. The CDR3 nucleotides are TGCGCCAGCAGCCAATCGACAGGGGGCTATGGCTACACCTTC.

V and J are TRBV7-3 and TRBJ2-2; the D is unclear. Trimming took 1 base from V and 2 from J, leaving 5 bases between them. Germline V gene data show CDR1 as SGHTA and CDR2 as FQGTGA. CDR3 length: 14 residues. CDR3 in amino acids: CASSLRPNTGELFF. CDR3 sequence (DNA): TGTGCCAGCAGCTTAAGGCCTAACACCGGGGAGCTGTTTTTT.

This clone occurred a few times. This chain connects TRBV18 to TRBJ2-1; no reliable D call. CDR3 length equals 14 residues. Trimming removed 4 bases from V and 5 bases from J, with 12 bases in between. CDR1 and CDR2 (germline): KGHSH, LQKENI. CDR3 bases: TGTGCCAGCTCACTGAGTTCGTCGAACAATGAGCAGTTCTTC. Translated, it gives CASSLSSSNNEQFF.

This rearrangement joins TRBV19 to TRBJ2-1; 10 bases map to TRBD1. The CDR3 covers 16 residues. Trimming removed 1 base from V and 3 bases from J; junction bases left unmatched: 3. Germline CDR1 reads LNHDA; CDR2 reads SQIVND (reference sequence). CDR3 in DNA: TGTGCCAGTAGTATAGGGGGGACAGGGGACTACAATGAGCAGTTCTTC. It encodes CASSIGGTGDYNEQFF.

The chain employs TRBV6-1 and TRBJ2-3; the D is unclear. CDR1 is MNHNS, CDR2 SASEGT, per germline. This CDR3 is built from 13 residues. Deletions cut 3 bases from V and 2 bases from J, with 6 bases between. The CDR3: CASSERYTDTQYF. In nucleotides, the CDR3 is TGTGCCAGCAGTGAGCGATACACAGATACGCAGTATTTT.

The chain employs TRBV12-3 or TRBV12-4 and TRBJ1-2, with D perhaps TRBD1 (5 bases). The CDR3 runs 13 residues. Trimming shortened V by 5 bases and J by 8 bases, and 15 bases separated the two germline ends. The CDR3 here is CASSPPGLGGYTF. Written as DNA, the CDR3 is TGTGCCAGCAGTCCTCCAGGGCTAGGAGGCTACACCTTC.

The rearrangement uses TRBV6-4 and TRBJ1-1; TRBD1 might be the D (6 bases). V shed 0 bases and J shed 1 base, with 6 bases lying between them. The length of the CDR3 is 14 residues. Germline CDR1 and CDR2: MRHNA and SNTAGT. DNA for the CDR3: TGTGCCAGCAGTGACTCGGACAGGAACACTGAAGCTTTCTTT. It specifies CASSDSDRNTEAFF.

This chain uses TRBV28 with TRBJ2-4; TRBD1 agrees at 12 bases. From germline, CDR1 is MDHEN and CDR2 SYDVKM. The CDR3 length is 16 residues. Germline trimming cut 3 bases from V and 3 bases from J; bases unmatched to any gene: 3. The DNA of the CDR3 is TGTGCCAGCAGTTTGCGGGACAGGGGGCTCAAAAACATTCAGTACTTC. It encodes CASSLRDRGLKNIQYF.

The J gene is TRBJ2-2, the V gene TRBV12-3 or TRBV12-4, with D perhaps TRBD2 (5 bases). Trimming took 4 bases from V and 5 from J, leaving 8 bases between them. This CDR3 comprises 13 residues. DNA of the CDR3: TGTGCCAGCAGTTCATCGGGGACCGGGGAGCTGTTTTTT. It translates to CASSSSGTGELFF.

The V gene is TRBV5-4, the J gene TRBJ1-1, with D perhaps matching TRBD1 (5 bases). Deletions cut 4 bases from V and 3 bases from J, with 13 bases between. Per germline, CDR1 SGHNT and CDR2 YYREEE (reference sequence). This CDR3 comprises 14 residues. The CDR3 sequence is CASSGGVYHTEAFF. The CDR3 DNA is TGTGCCAGCAGCGGAGGGGTTTACCACACTGAAGCTTTCTTT.

CDR3 residues: CAWSRGADTGELFF. The CDR3 DNA reads TGTGCCTGGAGTCGGGGGGCGGACACCGGGGAGCTGTTTTTT. The chain joins TRBV30 to TRBJ2-2, with a possible D match to TRBD2 (7 bases). The V gene's germline CDR1 is GTSNPN and CDR2 SVGIG (reference sequence). The CDR3 has 14 amino acids. V lost 2 bases, J lost 3 bases, and 10 bases lay in between. Full variable domain (rest looked up from reference TRBV30 and TRBJ2-2): SQTIHQWPATLVQPVGSPLSLECTVEGTSNPNLYWYRQAAGRGLQLLFYSVGIGQISSEVPQNLSASRPQDRQFILSSKKLLLSDSGFYLCAWSRGADTGELFFGEGSRLTVL.

The chain links TRBV6-5 to TRBJ1-5; TRBD1 might be the D (5 bases). Germline CDR1 is MNHEY and CDR2 is SVGAGI. Trimming removed 5 bases from V and 3 bases from J, with 14 bases in between. The CDR3 runs to 15 residues. CDR3 protein: CASSTRQTHNQPQHF. DNA of the CDR3: TGTGCCAGCAGTACCAGACAGACTCACAATCAGCCCCAGCATTTT.

This clone was detected once. The chain couples TRBV27 to TRBJ2-7, with a possible D match to TRBD1 (6 bases). CDR3 length: 14 amino acids. Germline lookup yields CDR1 MNHEY and CDR2 SMNVEV (reference sequence). Deletions cut 6 bases from V and 2 bases from J, with 14 bases between. The CDR3 nucleotides read TGTGCCAGCAGCCCAGAACAGGGTACCTACGAGCAGTACTTC. Its translation: CASSPEQGTYEQYF.

The V call is TRBV4-2, the J call TRBJ2-3, with 8 bases lining up with TRBD2. The CDR3 sequence is 17 residues long. Germline values: CDR1 LGHNA, CDR2 YNFKEQ. The junction had 9 bases not matched to a gene; V was cut back by 0 bases and J by 4 bases. The CDR3 DNA sequence: TGTGCCAGCAGCCAAGATCAGCAGCGGGGGTACCCAGATACGCAGTATTTT. Its protein product is CASSQDQQRGYPDTQYF.

The V gene is TRBV30, the J gene TRBJ2-3; TRBD1 is a possible D gene (5 bases). Germline V gene data show CDR1 as GTSNPN and CDR2 as SVGIG (reference sequence). This CDR3 has 12 amino acids. The V end was cut by 2 bases, the J end by 7 bases, with 10 bases between. CDR3 amino acids: CAWSSRAHTQYF. The CDR3 nucleotides read TGTGCCTGGAGTTCCAGGGCGCATACGCAGTATTTT.

The chain is built from TRBV7-2 and TRBJ2-1, with a tentative D call TRBD2 (5 bases). Germline V gene data show CDR1 as SGHTA and CDR2 as FQGNSA. The germline V and J ends were trimmed by 4 bases and 7 bases, with 14 bases remaining between them. CDR3 length equals 14 residues. DNA for the CDR3: TGTGCCAGCAGCTCCCAGATAGCGTTAAATGAGCAGTTCTTC. This translates into CASSSQIALNEQFF.

This clone was seen a few times. V and J are TRBV10-1 and TRBJ2-7; tentatively, D is TRBD2 (7 bases). V lost 8 bases and J 4 bases, leaving 30 bases between the germline ends. The CDR3 sequence is 18 residues long. Germline assignment: CDR1 WNHNN and CDR2 SYGVQD (reference sequence). The CDR3 region has the DNA TGCGCCAGCCCTGAAAGCGGGACACTTCATTCGCTTGGGTACGAGCAGTACTTC. Protein sequence: CASPESGTLHSLGYEQYF.

This clone was counted only a few times. The CDR3 bases are TGCGCCAGCAGCCAGGAAAATGCCGGGACAGCGGCTACTGAAGCTTTCTTT. The encoded protein is CASSQENAGTAATEAFF. The rearrangement uses TRBV4-3 and TRBJ1-1; 7 bases agree with TRBD1. The length of the CDR3 is 17 residues. Germline assignment: CDR1 LGHNA and CDR2 YSLEER. After removal of 3 bases from V and 5 bases from J, the junction contained 15 bases not matched to a gene.

The gene calls are TRBV27 and TRBJ1-2; a possible D gene is TRBD1 (5 bases). Germline V lookup: CDR1 MNHEY, CDR2 SMNVEV (reference sequence). Trimming removed 7 bases at V and 2 bases at J, with 11 bases between. CDR3 length equals 13 residues. This CDR3 reads CASMSQENYGYTF. The CDR3 DNA reads as TGTGCCAGCATGTCACAGGAGAACTATGGCTACACCTTC.

The chain uses TRBV7-9 and TRBJ2-7; D is uncertain. This CDR3 is 15 amino acids long. Germline V lookup: CDR1 SEHNR, CDR2 FQNEAQ (reference sequence). V was pared by 0 bases and J by 3 bases, with 12 bases between. The CDR3 DNA sequence: TGTGCCAGCAGCTTAGCCAAGGCGGCGGACTACGAGCAGTACTTC. This translates into CASSLAKAADYEQYF.

Worth noting for this clone: Distinct nucleotide sequences in the sample also encode this CDR3. The chain employs TRBV4-1 and TRBJ1-1; weak D call: TRBD1 (5 bases). V was cut by 2 bases and J by 4 bases, with 5 bases left in between. This CDR3 region has 12 residues. The germline V gene encodes CDR1 MGHRA and CDR2 YSYEKL. The CDR3 loop reads CASSQTGTEAFF. The CDR3 DNA follows: TGCGCCAGCAGCCAAACAGGCACTGAAGCTTTCTTT.

The chain carries TRBV9 and TRBJ2-2, with D unresolved. Germline V CDR1 and CDR2: SGDLS, YYNGEE. The CDR3 has 15 amino acids. Trimming left V 2 bases short and J 0 bases short, with 8 bases between. CDR3 nucleotides: TGTGCCAGCAGCGTGTCCGCGGCGAACACCGGGGAGCTGTTTTTT. It yields the protein CASSVSAANTGELFF. The complete variable domain, with remaining parts taken from reference TRBV9 and TRBJ2-2, reads DSGVTQTPKHLITATGQRVTLRCSPRSGDLSVYWYQQSLDQGLQFLIQYYNGEERAKGNILERFSAQQFPDLHSELNLSSLELGDSALYFCASSVSAANTGELFFGEGSRLTVL.